The text below deals with one T cell receptor (beta chain). This entry belongs to a study of T cell changes during pregnancy in multiple sclerosis. Trimming took off 2 bases at V and 7 bases at J, with 11 bases between the two ends. This CDR3 has 13 residues. Germline loops: CDR1 MGHDK, CDR2 SYGVNS. The table came from immunoSEQ multiplex PCR; TCRdb's copy has only in-frame clones and leaves some out. This table holds about 44,000 clones, around 94% found once. This sequence was found in a female donor with multiple sclerosis, enrolled in a pregnancy study. This sample comprised CD4+ T cells from peripheral blood mononuclear cells, obtained in the first trimester of pregnancy. The chain has TRBV25-1 and TRBJ1-2; D is unresolved. Here the CDR3 reads CASSEGLHLGYTF. The CDR3 nucleotides read TGTGCCAGCAGTGAAGGGCTCCATCTTGGCTACACCTTC.